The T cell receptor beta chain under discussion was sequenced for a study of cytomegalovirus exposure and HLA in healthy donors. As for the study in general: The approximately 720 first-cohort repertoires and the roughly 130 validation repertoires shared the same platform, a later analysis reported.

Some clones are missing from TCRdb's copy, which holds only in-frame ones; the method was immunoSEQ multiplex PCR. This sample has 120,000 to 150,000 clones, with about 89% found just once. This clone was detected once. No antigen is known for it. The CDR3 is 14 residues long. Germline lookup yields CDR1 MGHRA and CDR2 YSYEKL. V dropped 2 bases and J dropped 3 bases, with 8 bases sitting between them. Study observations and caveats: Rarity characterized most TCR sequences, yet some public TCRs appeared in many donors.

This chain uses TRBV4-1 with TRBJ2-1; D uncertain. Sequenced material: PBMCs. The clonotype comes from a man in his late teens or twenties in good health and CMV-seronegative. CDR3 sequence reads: CASSQQVIYNEQFF. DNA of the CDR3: TGCGCCAGCAGCCAACAGGTGATCTACAATGAGCAGTTCTTC.